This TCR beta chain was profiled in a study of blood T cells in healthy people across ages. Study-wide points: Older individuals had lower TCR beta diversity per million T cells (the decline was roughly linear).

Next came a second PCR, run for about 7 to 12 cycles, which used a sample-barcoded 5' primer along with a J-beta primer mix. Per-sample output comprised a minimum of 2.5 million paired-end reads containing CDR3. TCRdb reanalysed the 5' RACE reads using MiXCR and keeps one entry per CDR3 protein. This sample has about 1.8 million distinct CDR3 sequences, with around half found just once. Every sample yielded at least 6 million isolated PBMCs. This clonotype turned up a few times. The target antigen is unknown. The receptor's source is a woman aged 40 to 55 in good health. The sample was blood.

The CDR3 sequence is CASSLIQGNTEAFF. For the CDR3, the DNA is TGTGCCAGCAGTTTGATACAGGGGAACACTGAAGCTTTCTTT. The rearrangement joins TRBV27 to TRBJ1-1, with TRBD1 as a possible D gene (6 bases). CDR1 is MNHEY, CDR2 SMNVEV, per germline (reference sequence). The CDR3 spans 14 residues. V shed 3 bases and J shed 1 base, with 9 bases lying between them.